In this sample, the clone carrying this T cell receptor beta chain turned up many times. Trimming cost V 0 bases and J 0 bases; bases outside gene matches: 7. The V gene's germline CDR1 is SGHTA and CDR2 FQGNSA. The CDR3 sequence is 17 residues long. Unique molecular identifiers were incorporated when the TCRbeta library was constructed. Via MiXCR, TCRdb re-called the PCR reads, giving one row per CDR3 protein. The sample holds some 240,000 distinct CDR3 sequences; about 11% are singletons and the top ten take 2.6%. This specimen comes from a study of T-cell reconstitution after alpha-beta-depleted transplantation in children.

The chain links TRBV7-2 to TRBJ2-7; TRBD1 aligns across 8 bases. The sequence was collected from a human donor who donated a stem cell graft to a child with acute lymphoblastic leukemia. Sequencing was performed on PBMCs from the stem cell graft donor, taken from the stem cell graft. In DNA, the CDR3 is TGTGCCAGCAGCTTAGCGCTACCAGGGGGCGGCTCCTACGAGCAGTACTTC. Translation: CASSLALPGGGSYEQYF.